The rows below give T cell receptor beta chains drawn from one sample of a study of beta chain features in type 1 diabetes. Libraries were prepared by immunoSEQ multiplex PCR; TCRdb keeps only in-frame clonotypes and omits some of them. The sample carries 300,000 to 350,000 clones, around 9% recorded once. The sample comprised central memory CD4+ T cells from blood. Every receptor here comes from a man aged 30 to 45 with type 1 diabetes. Each CDR3 is given with its conserved first and last residue. D genes are given only for firm matches. Rows give clone size only sometimes, using once, few, many, or a class for an expanded clone.

j_gene: TRBJ1-1
v_gene: TRBV5-1
d_gene: .
abundance: .
CDR3nt: TGCGCCAGCAGCTTGGCCGGCCAGAACACTGAAGCTTTCTTT
CDR3aa: CASSLAGQNTEAFF

j_gene: TRBJ1-2
v_gene: TRBV9
d_gene: .
abundance: .
CDR3nt: TGTGCCAGCAGCGTAACTGTGGACGGATACTATGGCTACACCTTC
CDR3aa: CASSVTVDGYYGYTF

j_gene: TRBJ1-1
v_gene: TRBV5-6
d_gene: .
abundance: few
CDR3nt: TGTGCCAGCAGCTTTGAGGTAACCACTGAAGCTTTCTTT
CDR3aa: CASSFEVTTEAFF

j_gene: TRBJ2-1
v_gene: TRBV5-6
d_gene: TRBD1
abundance: .
CDR3nt: TGTGCCAGCAGCTTGGCCGCAGGGGGCAGGGGCAATGAGCAGTTCTTC
CDR3aa: CASSLAAGGRGNEQFF

j_gene: TRBJ2-3
v_gene: TRBV6-5
d_gene: .
abundance: .
CDR3nt: TGTGCCAGCCAGACCCAGACAGGTCTCACAGATACGCAGTATTTT
CDR3aa: CASQTQTGLTDTQYF

j_gene: TRBJ2-1
v_gene: TRBV18
d_gene: TRBD1
abundance: many
CDR3nt: TGTGCCAGCTCACCGCCACAGGGGGGTAAGAATGAGCAGTTCTTC
CDR3aa: CASSPPQGGKNEQFF

j_gene: TRBJ2-2
v_gene: TRBV7-9
d_gene: TRBD1
abundance: many
CDR3nt: TGTGCCAGCAGGCGCAGGGGGCGGGACACCGGGGAGCTGTTTTTT
CDR3aa: CASRRRGRDTGELFF

j_gene: TRBJ2-4
v_gene: TRBV5-1
d_gene: .
abundance: .
CDR3nt: TGCGCCAGCAAGCCGGGAGAATTAGCGGGACAGAACATTCAGTACTTC
CDR3aa: CASKPGELAGQNIQYF

j_gene: TRBJ2-7
v_gene: TRBV7-9
d_gene: TRBD2
abundance: .
CDR3nt: TGTGCCAGCAGCTTAGGGACTAGCGGGGCAGGTGAGCAGTACTTC
CDR3aa: CASSLGTSGAGEQYF

j_gene: TRBJ2-7
v_gene: TRBV5-6
d_gene: .
abundance: .
CDR3nt: TGTGCCAGCAGACTGGAGCCCTACGAGCAGTACTTC
CDR3aa: CASRLEPYEQYF

j_gene: TRBJ1-1
v_gene: TRBV18
d_gene: .
abundance: few
CDR3nt: TGTGCCAGCTCACCAGACACCCTGACGGGGACTGAAGCTTTCTTT
CDR3aa: CASSPDTLTGTEAFF

j_gene: TRBJ1-1
v_gene: TRBV10-3
d_gene: .
abundance: few
CDR3nt: TGTGCCATCAGAGGTACCGGGTCCAACACTGAAGCTTTCTTT
CDR3aa: CAIRGTGSNTEAFF

j_gene: TRBJ1-4
v_gene: TRBV20-1
d_gene: .
abundance: .
CDR3nt: TGCAGTGTCGACAGGAATGAAAAACTGTTTTTT
CDR3aa: CSVDRNEKLFF

j_gene: TRBJ1-1
v_gene: TRBV28
d_gene: TRBD1
abundance: .
CDR3nt: TGTGCCAGCAGTTCCCCAGGGGGATCGGGGGGTACAGGTAGCGCTTTCTTT
CDR3aa: CASSSPGGSGGTGSAFF

j_gene: TRBJ2-6
v_gene: TRBV25-1
d_gene: .
abundance: .
CDR3nt: TGTGCCAGCAGTGAATATGTGGGGGTAACAGGGGCCAACGTCCTGACTTTC
CDR3aa: CASSEYVGVTGANVLTF

j_gene: TRBJ2-7
v_gene: TRBV7-2
d_gene: .
abundance: few
CDR3nt: TGTGCCAGCAGTGAACAGGGGAGGATCTCCGAGCAGTACTTC
CDR3aa: CASSEQGRISEQYF

j_gene: TRBJ2-3
v_gene: TRBV7-9
d_gene: .
abundance: few
CDR3nt: TGTGCCAGCAGCTCAGCGGGGGCCCAGGGGGCTAGCACAGATACGCAGTATTTT
CDR3aa: CASSSAGAQGASTDTQYF

j_gene: TRBJ1-4
v_gene: TRBV29-1
d_gene: .
abundance: few
CDR3nt: TGCAGCGTGGGAGGGTCGACTAATGAAAAACTGTTTTTT
CDR3aa: CSVGGSTNEKLFF

j_gene: TRBJ1-5
v_gene: TRBV6-5
d_gene: TRBD1
abundance: .
CDR3nt: TGTGCCAGCAGTACGGGGACAGCGTCGAGGGGGCCCCAGCATTTT
CDR3aa: CASSTGTASRGPQHF

j_gene: TRBJ2-5
v_gene: TRBV5-1
d_gene: .
abundance: few
CDR3nt: TGCGCCAGCAGCTTGATCGGAGTTAGGGAAGAGACCCAGTACTTC
CDR3aa: CASSLIGVREETQYF

j_gene: TRBJ2-3
v_gene: TRBV27
d_gene: TRBD2
abundance: .
CDR3nt: TGTGCCAGCAGCTCTAGCGGGGGCTACACAGATACGCAGTATTTT
CDR3aa: CASSSSGGYTDTQYF

j_gene: TRBJ1-2
v_gene: TRBV15
d_gene: .
abundance: .
CDR3nt: TGTGCCACCAGCAGAGATCAGAATGGCTACACCTTC
CDR3aa: CATSRDQNGYTF

j_gene: TRBJ1-2
v_gene: TRBV19
d_gene: .
abundance: .
CDR3nt: TGTGCCAGTACAGGGACCATCTATGGCTACACCTTC
CDR3aa: CASTGTIYGYTF

j_gene: TRBJ2-3
v_gene: TRBV7-6
d_gene: TRBD1
abundance: few
CDR3nt: TGTGCCAGCAGCTCCCCCGGGACAGGGGCAAATACGCAGTATTTT
CDR3aa: CASSSPGTGANTQYF

j_gene: TRBJ2-1
v_gene: TRBV7-9
d_gene: .
abundance: .
CDR3nt: TGTGCCAGCAGCTTATCCCCGGGGGCAGGGAATGAGCAGTTCTTC
CDR3aa: CASSLSPGAGNEQFF

j_gene: TRBJ2-3
v_gene: TRBV7-2
d_gene: .
abundance: .
CDR3nt: TGCGCCAGCAGCCAAACGTGGGGCGGCACAGATACGCAGTATTTT
CDR3aa: CASSQTWGGTDTQYF

j_gene: TRBJ1-2
v_gene: TRBV4-3
d_gene: .
abundance: .
CDR3nt: TGCGCCAGCAGCCAAGATACGGACAATAACTATGGCTACACCTTC
CDR3aa: CASSQDTDNNYGYTF

j_gene: TRBJ2-1
v_gene: TRBV27
d_gene: .
abundance: few
CDR3nt: TGTGCCAGCAGTCCGATCGACAATGAGCAGTTCTTC
CDR3aa: CASSPIDNEQFF

j_gene: TRBJ2-5
v_gene: TRBV11-2
d_gene: TRBD1
abundance: .
CDR3nt: TGTGCCAGCAGCTCACAGGGGATCCAGACCCAGTACTTC
CDR3aa: CASSSQGIQTQYF